This is a list of T cell receptor beta chains from one sample in a study of shared clonotypes between healthy human individuals. Here immunoSEQ multiplex PCR was the method, and the copy in TCRdb shows in-frame clones only, minus some. The sample records roughly 2.5 million clones, around 94% being singletons. The sample was naive CD4+ T cells sorted from blood. These receptor sequences come from a man younger than 30 in good health. Both conserved end residues are part of each CDR3. Fields, in order: V gene, J gene, D gene, clone size, CDR3 protein, CDR3 DNA. D genes are given only for firm matches. Not all rows give a size; the values are once, few, many and, for expanded clones, a class.

v_gene: TRBV30
j_gene: TRBJ1-3
d_gene: NA
abundance: NA
CDR3aa: CAWSEGPAIYF
CDR3nt: TGTGCCTGGAGTGAAGGCCCCGCCATATATTTT

v_gene: TRBV6-6
j_gene: TRBJ1-3
d_gene: NA
abundance: once
CDR3aa: CASSYQGTFGNTIYF
CDR3nt: TGTGCCAGCAGTTATCAGGGGACATTCGGAAACACCATATATTTT

v_gene: TRBV5-1
j_gene: TRBJ2-3
d_gene: TRBD2
abundance: NA
CDR3aa: CASRRTSGGADTQYF
CDR3nt: TGCGCCAGCCGGAGGACTAGCGGAGGGGCAGATACGCAGTATTTT

v_gene: TRBV27
j_gene: TRBJ1-1
d_gene: NA
abundance: NA
CDR3aa: CASSSAALNTEAFF
CDR3nt: TGTGCCAGCAGTTCCGCGGCCCTAAACACTGAAGCTTTCTTT

v_gene: TRBV7-2
j_gene: TRBJ2-3
d_gene: NA
abundance: NA
CDR3aa: CASSIGQSTDTQYF
CDR3nt: TGTGCCAGCAGCATAGGACAGTCCACAGATACGCAGTATTTT

v_gene: TRBV7-2
j_gene: TRBJ2-6
d_gene: TRBD1
abundance: NA
CDR3aa: CASSGQGGGANVLTF
CDR3nt: TGTGCCAGCAGCGGACAGGGGGGTGGGGCCAACGTCCTGACTTTC

v_gene: TRBV7-9
j_gene: TRBJ2-7
d_gene: NA
abundance: NA
CDR3aa: CASSSSRGFDEQYF
CDR3nt: TGTGCCAGCAGCTCGTCCAGGGGATTCGACGAGCAGTACTTC

v_gene: TRBV2
j_gene: TRBJ2-3
d_gene: TRBD1
abundance: NA
CDR3aa: CASRGTGGRTDTQYF
CDR3nt: TGTGCCAGCAGGGGGACAGGGGGCCGCACAGATACGCAGTATTTT

v_gene: TRBV6-6
j_gene: TRBJ2-1
d_gene: NA
abundance: NA
CDR3aa: CASSPGTYNEQFF
CDR3nt: TGTGCCAGCAGCCCTGGGACCTACAATGAGCAGTTCTTC

v_gene: TRBV11-2
j_gene: TRBJ2-5
d_gene: NA
abundance: NA
CDR3aa: CASSHLGVRETQYF
CDR3nt: TGTGCCAGCAGCCACCTCGGGGTGCGGGAGACCCAGTACTTC

v_gene: TRBV6-6
j_gene: TRBJ2-7
d_gene: TRBD1
abundance: NA
CDR3aa: CASSYGQGAFEQYF
CDR3nt: TGTGCCAGCAGTTACGGACAGGGGGCCTTCGAGCAGTACTTC

v_gene: TRBV7-2
j_gene: TRBJ1-4
d_gene: NA
abundance: NA
CDR3aa: CASSPDREKLFF
CDR3nt: TGTGCCAGCAGCCCAGACAGAGAAAAACTGTTTTTT

v_gene: TRBV10-1
j_gene: TRBJ2-7
d_gene: NA
abundance: once
CDR3aa: CASSEEGLGDSYEQYF
CDR3nt: TGCGCCAGCAGTGAAGAGGGGCTAGGGGATTCCTACGAGCAGTACTTC

v_gene: TRBV14
j_gene: TRBJ2-1
d_gene: NA
abundance: once
CDR3aa: CASSLSYNEQFF
CDR3nt: TGTGCCAGCTCTTTGAGCTACAATGAGCAGTTCTTC

v_gene: TRBV7-2
j_gene: TRBJ1-2
d_gene: NA
abundance: NA
CDR3aa: CASSLRQGYYGYTF
CDR3nt: TGTGCCAGCAGCTTACGGCAGGGATACTATGGCTACACCTTC

v_gene: TRBV10-2
j_gene: TRBJ2-7
d_gene: NA
abundance: NA
CDR3aa: CASSEYEQYF
CDR3nt: TGCGCCAGCAGTGAGTACGAGCAGTACTTC

v_gene: TRBV5-1
j_gene: TRBJ1-3
d_gene: TRBD1
abundance: NA
CDR3aa: CASRTDRAGNTIYF
CDR3nt: TGCGCCAGCAGAACCGACAGGGCTGGAAACACCATATATTTT

v_gene: TRBV9
j_gene: TRBJ2-1
d_gene: NA
abundance: NA
CDR3aa: CASSVDSNSYNEQFF
CDR3nt: TGTGCCAGCAGCGTAGACTCGAATTCCTACAATGAGCAGTTCTTC

v_gene: TRBV28
j_gene: TRBJ1-3
d_gene: NA
abundance: NA
CDR3aa: CASIGQGHAGNTIYF
CDR3nt: TGTGCCAGCATAGGGCAGGGACACGCTGGAAACACCATATATTTT

v_gene: TRBV11-1
j_gene: TRBJ1-6
d_gene: NA
abundance: NA
CDR3aa: CASSPGLVNSPLHF
CDR3nt: TGTGCCAGCAGCCCAGGACTGGTTAATTCACCCCTCCACTTT

v_gene: TRBV7-9
j_gene: TRBJ2-3
d_gene: NA
abundance: NA
CDR3aa: CASSSRDLRTDTQYF
CDR3nt: TGTGCCAGCAGCTCCCGGGATTTACGCACAGATACGCAGTATTTT

v_gene: TRBV10-3
j_gene: TRBJ2-1
d_gene: TRBD2
abundance: once
CDR3aa: CAIRDRLAGLEQFF
CDR3nt: TGTGCCATCAGGGACAGACTAGCGGGGCTTGAGCAGTTCTTC

v_gene: TRBV2
j_gene: TRBJ2-7
d_gene: TRBD2
abundance: few
CDR3aa: CASTVSGSGNHEQYF
CDR3nt: TGTGCCAGCACCGTAAGCGGGAGTGGGAACCACGAGCAGTACTTC

v_gene: TRBV27
j_gene: TRBJ1-2
d_gene: NA
abundance: NA
CDR3aa: CASKGNGYGYTF
CDR3nt: TGTGCCAGCAAGGGTAATGGCTATGGCTACACCTTC

v_gene: TRBV2
j_gene: TRBJ2-5
d_gene: NA
abundance: NA
CDR3aa: CASRRLIQETQYF
CDR3nt: TGTGCCAGCCGCCGGCTAATACAAGAGACCCAGTACTTC

v_gene: TRBV2
j_gene: TRBJ2-5
d_gene: TRBD1
abundance: NA
CDR3aa: CASSGEQGAGETQYF
CDR3nt: TGTGCCAGCAGCGGGGAACAGGGGGCAGGAGAGACCCAGTACTTC

v_gene: TRBV2
j_gene: TRBJ1-5
d_gene: NA
abundance: NA
CDR3aa: CASSSHNQPQHF
CDR3nt: TGTGCCAGCAGCTCCCACAATCAGCCCCAGCATTTT

v_gene: TRBV7-2
j_gene: TRBJ2-3
d_gene: NA
abundance: once
CDR3aa: CASSFRRDQLDTQYF
CDR3nt: TGTGCCAGCAGCTTTCGGCGGGACCAACTCGATACGCAGTATTTT

v_gene: TRBV2
j_gene: TRBJ2-2
d_gene: TRBD2
abundance: NA
CDR3aa: CASSDPAGGPGTGELFF
CDR3nt: TGTGCCAGCAGTGACCCAGCGGGAGGGCCCGGGACCGGGGAGCTGTTTTTT

v_gene: TRBV29-1
j_gene: TRBJ2-3
d_gene: NA
abundance: NA
CDR3aa: CSFRPSSTDTQYF
CDR3nt: TGCAGCTTTAGACCTTCTAGCACAGATACGCAGTATTTT

v_gene: TRBV18
j_gene: TRBJ2-7
d_gene: NA
abundance: NA
CDR3aa: CASSQGTSYEQYF
CDR3nt: TGTGCCAGCTCACAAGGGACGTCCTACGAGCAGTACTTC

v_gene: TRBV11-3
j_gene: TRBJ2-5
d_gene: TRBD2
abundance: once
CDR3aa: CASSLDNQGGETQYF
CDR3nt: TGTGCCAGCAGCTTAGATAACCAGGGAGGGGAGACCCAGTACTTC

v_gene: TRBV4-2
j_gene: TRBJ1-4
d_gene: NA
abundance: NA
CDR3aa: CASSFIGANEKLFF
CDR3nt: TGTGCCAGCAGCTTCATTGGCGCTAATGAAAAACTGTTTTTT

v_gene: TRBV7-2
j_gene: TRBJ2-3
d_gene: TRBD1
abundance: NA
CDR3aa: CASSSTGYTQYF
CDR3nt: TGTGCCAGCAGCTCGACAGGGTATACGCAGTATTTT

v_gene: TRBV7-2
j_gene: TRBJ1-5
d_gene: TRBD1
abundance: few
CDR3aa: CASSATGGNQPQHF
CDR3nt: TGTGCCAGCAGCGCGACAGGGGGCAATCAGCCCCAGCATTTT

v_gene: TRBV5-1
j_gene: TRBJ2-3
d_gene: NA
abundance: NA
CDR3aa: CASSLGRPTDTQYF
CDR3nt: TGCGCCAGCAGCTTAGGCCGACCCACAGATACGCAGTATTTT

v_gene: TRBV7-2
j_gene: TRBJ2-4
d_gene: NA
abundance: NA
CDR3aa: CASSLWAGQNIQYF
CDR3nt: TGTGCCAGCAGCTTATGGGCAGGGCAAAACATTCAGTACTTC

v_gene: TRBV11-2
j_gene: TRBJ2-1
d_gene: TRBD1
abundance: NA
CDR3aa: CASSSRQGFAYNEQFF
CDR3nt: TGTGCCAGCAGCTCACGACAGGGGTTCGCCTACAATGAGCAGTTCTTC

v_gene: TRBV29-1
j_gene: TRBJ1-1
d_gene: NA
abundance: NA
CDR3aa: CSVVLPGRANTEAFF
CDR3nt: TGCAGCGTTGTGCTACCGGGACGGGCGAACACTGAAGCTTTCTTT

v_gene: TRBV5-4
j_gene: TRBJ1-2
d_gene: NA
abundance: NA
CDR3aa: CASSFPGFYGYTF
CDR3nt: TGTGCCAGCAGCTTCCCAGGCTTCTATGGCTACACCTTC

v_gene: TRBV9
j_gene: TRBJ2-2
d_gene: TRBD1
abundance: NA
CDR3aa: CASSVSGTENTGELFF
CDR3nt: TGTGCCAGCAGCGTCTCCGGGACAGAGAACACCGGGGAGCTGTTTTTT

v_gene: TRBV21-1
j_gene: TRBJ1-4
d_gene: NA
abundance: NA
CDR3aa: CASSNTRGATNEKLFF
CDR3nt: TGTGCCAGCAGCAATACCCGAGGGGCAACTAATGAAAAACTGTTTTTT

v_gene: TRBV5-4
j_gene: TRBJ1-1
d_gene: NA
abundance: NA
CDR3aa: CASSLAGRTEAFF
CDR3nt: TGTGCCAGCAGCTTGGCGGGGAGAACTGAAGCTTTCTTT

v_gene: TRBV6-1
j_gene: TRBJ2-2
d_gene: TRBD1
abundance: NA
CDR3aa: CASNRDSHTGELFF
CDR3nt: TGTGCCAGCAACCGGGACAGCCACACCGGGGAGCTGTTTTTT

v_gene: TRBV7-2
j_gene: TRBJ2-7
d_gene: NA
abundance: once
CDR3aa: CASSLEWGNYEQYF
CDR3nt: TGTGCCAGCAGCCTAGAGTGGGGGAACTACGAGCAGTACTTC

v_gene: TRBV5-1
j_gene: TRBJ2-7
d_gene: TRBD2
abundance: once
CDR3aa: CASSISSGRNYEQYF
CDR3nt: TGCGCCAGCAGCATCTCGAGCGGGAGGAATTACGAGCAGTACTTC

v_gene: TRBV6-1
j_gene: TRBJ2-3
d_gene: NA
abundance: NA
CDR3aa: CASSVVSGSITDTQYF
CDR3nt: TGTGCCAGCAGTGTCGTAAGTGGGAGCATCACAGATACGCAGTATTTT

v_gene: TRBV5-1
j_gene: TRBJ2-2
d_gene: TRBD2
abundance: NA
CDR3aa: CASSGGTSDTGELFF
CDR3nt: TGCGCCAGCAGCGGAGGGACTAGCGACACCGGGGAGCTGTTTTTT

v_gene: TRBV7-9
j_gene: TRBJ2-3
d_gene: NA
abundance: NA
CDR3aa: CASSFTSADTQYF
CDR3nt: TGTGCCAGCAGCTTCACTTCCGCAGATACGCAGTATTTT

v_gene: TRBV6-1
j_gene: TRBJ2-1
d_gene: TRBD2
abundance: NA
CDR3aa: CASSALAGAHNEQFF
CDR3nt: TGTGCCAGCAGTGCGCTAGCGGGGGCTCACAATGAGCAGTTCTTC

v_gene: TRBV19
j_gene: TRBJ1-4
d_gene: NA
abundance: once
CDR3aa: CASSSGRTGEKLFF
CDR3nt: TGTGCCAGTAGCTCGGGACGCACCGGGGAAAAACTGTTTTTT

v_gene: TRBV11-3
j_gene: TRBJ2-1
d_gene: TRBD2
abundance: once
CDR3aa: CASSVTSGGANEQFF
CDR3nt: TGTGCCAGCAGCGTGACTAGCGGGGGGGCCAATGAGCAGTTCTTC

v_gene: TRBV28
j_gene: TRBJ2-4
d_gene: TRBD2
abundance: NA
CDR3aa: CASRLAGGPASF
CDR3nt: TGTGCCAGCAGGTTAGCGGGGGGCCCTGCTTCATTC

v_gene: TRBV9
j_gene: TRBJ2-5
d_gene: NA
abundance: NA
CDR3aa: CASSVDLMIQETQYF
CDR3nt: TGTGCCAGCAGCGTAGATTTAATGATCCAAGAGACCCAGTACTTC

v_gene: TRBV6-1
j_gene: TRBJ2-3
d_gene: NA
abundance: once
CDR3aa: CASSAGGRTSTDTQYF
CDR3nt: TGTGCCAGCAGTGCCGGCGGAAGAACTAGCACAGATACGCAGTATTTT

v_gene: TRBV5-4
j_gene: TRBJ2-4
d_gene: TRBD1
abundance: NA
CDR3aa: CASSLGGQGSLAKNIQYF
CDR3nt: TGTGCCAGCAGCTTGGGAGGACAGGGCTCCCTAGCCAAAAACATTCAGTACTTC

v_gene: TRBV9
j_gene: TRBJ2-3
d_gene: NA
abundance: NA
CDR3aa: CASSVVGGFGTDTQYF
CDR3nt: TGTGCCAGCAGCGTAGTGGGGGGCTTCGGCACAGATACGCAGTATTTT

v_gene: TRBV11-2
j_gene: TRBJ2-1
d_gene: TRBD1
abundance: once
CDR3aa: CASSPDRAPSYNEQFF
CDR3nt: TGTGCCAGCAGCCCTGACAGGGCCCCTTCCTACAATGAGCAGTTCTTC

v_gene: TRBV6-6
j_gene: TRBJ1-1
d_gene: NA
abundance: NA
CDR3aa: CASSPPPNTEAFF
CDR3nt: TGTGCCAGCAGTCCCCCTCCGAACACTGAAGCTTTCTTT